A selection of T cell receptor beta chains follows, all from one sample in a study of blood T cell repertoires in COVID-19. Profiled with immunoSEQ multiplex PCR; TCRdb holds only in-frame clones, not every one. Of roughly 68,000 clones in the sample, about 81% were seen once. What was sequenced was peripheral blood. The source of these receptors is a human donor in a cohort sampled during active COVID-19. The CDR3 runs from the conserved cysteine through the conserved F or W. Each record gives: J gene, D gene, clone size, V gene, CDR3 DNA, CDR3 protein. D genes are given only for firm matches. Expanded clones get a size class; other rows say once, few or many, or leave the size out.

TRBJ2-7 | TRBD1 | NA | TRBV7-2 | TGTGCCAGCAGCTTGGATTGGGACAGATCCTACGAGCAGTACTTC | CASSLDWDRSYEQYF
TRBJ1-1 | NA | NA | TRBV19 | TGTGCCAGTATTTCCCTAGAATACCCGAACACTGAAGCTTTCTTT | CASISLEYPNTEAFF
TRBJ1-6 | TRBD1 | NA | TRBV27 | TGTGCCAGCAGTTTAGGACAGGGTGCTTACCCCCTCCACTTT | CASSLGQGAYPLHF
TRBJ2-3 | TRBD2 | NA | TRBV7-2 | TGTGCCAGCAGCACCCAATATCCGGGACTAGGAGGAGATACGCAGTATTTT | CASSTQYPGLGGDTQYF
TRBJ2-1 | TRBD2 | NA | TRBV24-1 | TGTGCCACCAGTGATTTAACTAGCGGGAGGTCGGATGAGCAGTTCTTC | CATSDLTSGRSDEQFF
TRBJ1-1 | TRBD1 | NA | TRBV5-1 | TGCGCCAGCAGCACGACAGGGGTTCGGACTGAAGCTTTCTTT | CASSTTGVRTEAFF
TRBJ1-5 | TRBD1 | NA | TRBV4-2 | TGTGCCAGCAGCCAGCTGACAGGGGGCCTGGCCGGGCCCCAGCATTTT | CASSQLTGGLAGPQHF
TRBJ2-5 | TRBD1 | NA | TRBV7-9 | TGTGCCAGCAGCCCACAGGGGAAGGAGACCCAGTACTTC | CASSPQGKETQYF
TRBJ1-2 | TRBD1 | NA | TRBV28 | TGTGCCAGCAGTACTCAGGGGGGAAACTATGGCTACACCTTC | CASSTQGGNYGYTF
TRBJ1-1 | NA | once | TRBV6-5 | TGTGCCAGCAGGGGCGCACCAATCGGAAACACTGAAGCTTTCTTT | CASRGAPIGNTEAFF
TRBJ1-1 | NA | NA | TRBV19 | TGTGCCAGTAGCCCTCGAGGGGCGGGGACTGAAGCTTTCTTT | CASSPRGAGTEAFF
TRBJ2-1 | NA | NA | TRBV5-1 | TGCGCCAGCAGCTTGGGAGGGAGCTCCTACAATGAGCAGTTCTTC | CASSLGGSSYNEQFF
TRBJ1-1 | TRBD1 | NA | TRBV5-6 | TGTGCCAGCAGCTTGGAAGCCCTGGGGACAGGGGGCACTGAAGCTTTCTTT | CASSLEALGTGGTEAFF
TRBJ2-3 | NA | NA | TRBV4-3 | TGCGCCAGCAGCGGCCCAGAGGGTACGCAGTATTTT | CASSGPEGTQYF
TRBJ2-2 | TRBD2 | few | TRBV28 | TGTGCCAGCAGTTGGGGCGGGAGGGAGGCCGGGGAGCTGTTTTTT | CASSWGGREAGELFF
TRBJ2-3 | NA | NA | TRBV12-3/TRBV12-4 | TGTGCCAGCAGTTTCGGCACAGATACGCAGTATTTT | CASSFGTDTQYF
TRBJ2-1 | NA | NA | TRBV11-2 | TGTGCCAGCAGACCCCTTAGGGGCTCCTACAATGAGCAGTTCTTC | CASRPLRGSYNEQFF
TRBJ2-3 | NA | NA | TRBV6-5 | TGTGCCAGCGGGCGGGGATGGGGCACAGATACGCAGTATTTT | CASGRGWGTDTQYF
TRBJ2-3 | TRBD1 | NA | TRBV15 | TGTGCCACCAGACCTCCCCCGGGACAGGGGAAGGCAGATACGCAGTATTTT | CATRPPPGQGKADTQYF
TRBJ1-5 | NA | few | TRBV5-6 | TGTGCCAGCAGCATGGGGTCCGCAGGCGGGGATAGCAATCAGCCCCAGCATTTT | CASSMGSAGGDSNQPQHF
TRBJ2-7 | TRBD2 | NA | TRBV29-1 | TGCAGCGTTGAAGTTGCCGGACTAGCGGGAGGAAGCTCCTACGAGCAGTACTTC | CSVEVAGLAGGSSYEQYF
TRBJ1-4 | NA | NA | TRBV24-1 | TGTGCCACCCGCCCCCCTGCAGGCCCTAATGAAAAACTGTTTTTT | CATRPPAGPNEKLFF
TRBJ1-6 | TRBD1 | medium-sized | TRBV7-9 | TGTGCCAGCAGCGCGAGCAGGGGGTTCTATAATTCACCCCTCCACTTT | CASSASRGFYNSPLHF
TRBJ2-1 | NA | NA | TRBV27 | TGTGCCAGCACTGGGTTGGGGGGAACCTACAATGAGCAGTTCTTC | CASTGLGGTYNEQFF
TRBJ2-5 | TRBD2 | NA | TRBV9 | TGTGCCAGCAGCTTGAGCGGGAGGCAAGAGACCCAGTACTTC | CASSLSGRQETQYF
TRBJ2-5 | NA | NA | TRBV29-1 | TGCAGCGGGGACTTGAGCCATGGGACCCAGTACTTC | CSGDLSHGTQYF
TRBJ2-1 | TRBD2 | once | TRBV5-4 | TGTGCCAGCAGCTTATCTCAACTAGCGGGAAGGGGGAATGAGCAGTTCTTC | CASSLSQLAGRGNEQFF
TRBJ2-7 | TRBD2 | NA | TRBV2 | TGTGCCAGCACGGGACTACACTCCTACGAGCAGTACTTC | CASTGLHSYEQYF
TRBJ2-7 | TRBD2 | NA | TRBV7-2 | TGTGCCAGCAGCTTAATGTTGCGGGAGTCGGACGAGCAGTACTTC | CASSLMLRESDEQYF
TRBJ2-1 | NA | NA | TRBV7-2 | TGTGCCAGCAGCTTAGCGGGGGGTTCCGGCTACAATGAGCAGTTCTTC | CASSLAGGSGYNEQFF
TRBJ1-5 | NA | NA | TRBV28 | TGTGCCAGCAGTTTATTCGGTCAGCCCCAGCATTTT | CASSLFGQPQHF
TRBJ1-1 | NA | NA | TRBV10-3 | TGTGCCATCAGTGAGTACGCCTCGACGGCAAAGGGGGCTTTCTTT | CAISEYASTAKGAFF
TRBJ2-3 | TRBD2 | NA | TRBV6-6 | TGTGCCACCTCTAGCGGGGTGGGCACAGATACGCAGTATTTT | CATSSGVGTDTQYF
TRBJ1-1 | TRBD1 | NA | TRBV15 | TGTGCCACCAGCAGAGATTGGCCGGGACAGGGGACTGAAGCTTTCTTT | CATSRDWPGQGTEAFF
TRBJ1-6 | NA | NA | TRBV20-1 | TGCAGTGCTAGTAGGGAGTTTGGGTATAATTCACCCCTCCACTTT | CSASREFGYNSPLHF
TRBJ1-5 | TRBD1 | NA | TRBV19 | TGTGCCAGTAGTGCGGGCGGGACAGCGAATCAGCCCCAGCATTTT | CASSAGGTANQPQHF
TRBJ2-5 | TRBD1 | NA | TRBV5-1 | TGCGCCAGCAGCTGGCTGGGGACAGGGGACGAGACCCAGTACTTC | CASSWLGTGDETQYF
TRBJ1-2 | NA | NA | TRBV7-6 | TGTGCCAGCAGCTTGGGGATAGGGGCCCAAAACTATGGCTACACCTTC | CASSLGIGAQNYGYTF
TRBJ2-7 | TRBD2 | NA | TRBV9 | TGTGCCAGCAGCCCCCTAAGCGGGAGTATAGAGGACGAGCAGTACTTC | CASSPLSGSIEDEQYF
TRBJ1-2 | TRBD1 | NA | TRBV6-1 | TGTGCCAGCAGTGAAGGGGGGGACAGGCGACCTTATGGCTACACCTTC | CASSEGGDRRPYGYTF
TRBJ2-2 | NA | large | TRBV5-4 | TGTGCCAGCAGCTCCCCATGGGGGGGGCCCGACACCGGGGAGCTGTTTTTT | CASSSPWGGPDTGELFF
TRBJ2-3 | TRBD2 | NA | TRBV7-2 | TGTGCCAGCAGCGCGGCCCTAGCGGGAGATACGCAGTATTTT | CASSAALAGDTQYF
TRBJ2-3 | NA | NA | TRBV10-3 | TGTGCCATCAAACCCACTGCAGATACGCAGTATTTT | CAIKPTADTQYF
TRBJ1-6 | NA | NA | TRBV27 | TGTGCCAGCAGTCTGGCAGGATATAATTCACCCCTCCACTTT | CASSLAGYNSPLHF
TRBJ2-1 | TRBD2 | NA | TRBV7-9 | TGTGCCAGCAGCTTAGCGGTGCCCGGGACTAGCGGTATTAATGAGCAGTTCTTC | CASSLAVPGTSGINEQFF
TRBJ2-1 | TRBD1 | NA | TRBV10-2 | TGCGCCAGCGTAGGACAGGGTATATCCTACAATGAGCAGTTCTTC | CASVGQGISYNEQFF
TRBJ1-5 | TRBD1 | NA | TRBV7-9 | TGTGCCAGCAGCTTAGCCACATTGGACAGGGTTTATCAGCCCCAGCATTTT | CASSLATLDRVYQPQHF
TRBJ2-1 | TRBD1 | NA | TRBV19 | TGTGCCACGGGGACAGGTCCTAATGAGCAGTTCTTC | CATGTGPNEQFF
TRBJ2-5 | TRBD1 | NA | TRBV28 | TGTGCCAGCAGTTTACTGGGACAGGGCGCGGGAGAGACCCAGTACTTC | CASSLLGQGAGETQYF
TRBJ2-1 | NA | few | TRBV5-1 | TGCGCCAGCAGCTTGGACGCGAGCTCCTACAATGAGCAGTTCTTC | CASSLDASSYNEQFF
TRBJ1-2 | NA | NA | TRBV19 | TGTGCCAGTAGTATTCGGGGGGAATACTATGGCTACACCTTC | CASSIRGEYYGYTF
TRBJ1-1 | NA | NA | TRBV7-9 | TGTGCCAGCAGCCCCCAGTCGCTAGGAGCTTTCTTT | CASSPQSLGAFF
TRBJ1-1 | NA | NA | TRBV5-4 | TGTGCCAGCAGCTCCCAAATCCTAATGAACACTGAAGCTTTCTTT | CASSSQILMNTEAFF
TRBJ2-2 | TRBD2 | NA | TRBV11-2 | TGTGCCAGCAGCCCATCCCTGGCGGGAGTGATGAACACCGGGGAGCTGTTTTTT | CASSPSLAGVMNTGELFF
TRBJ1-1 | NA | NA | TRBV7-9 | TGTGCCAGCACTCAGGGCAGGGGCTACACTGAAGCTTTCTTT | CASTQGRGYTEAFF
TRBJ2-6 | NA | NA | TRBV9 | TGTGCCAGCAGCGCGACACAGGGTTCTGGGGCCAACGTCCTGACTTTC | CASSATQGSGANVLTF
TRBJ2-1 | TRBD2 | NA | TRBV19 | TGTGCCAGTAGTATGGGGGCGGGGAGCGGGAGGAGCGATGAGCAGTTCTTC | CASSMGAGSGRSDEQFF